What follows are 27 T cell receptor beta chains derived from one specimen sequenced in a study of cytomegalovirus exposure and HLA in healthy donors. Use of 60 Vbeta and 13 Jbeta primers characterized the PCR. The method was immunoSEQ multiplex PCR; TCRdb's version includes in-frame clones alone and lacks a portion of them. The table shows approximately 170,000 clones, with 73% occurring only once. Material: PBMCs. These receptors originate from a woman aged 18-30 years in good health and CMV-seropositive.

V is TRBV5-6 and J is TRBJ2-4; a weak D match, TRBD1 (5 bases). CDR1 is SGHDT and CDR2 is YYEEEE in the germline V gene. This CDR3 has 18 amino acids. Between the trimmed V and J ends, which lost 3 bases and 0 bases, there was a span of 19 bases. CDR3 sequence (DNA): TGTGCCAGCAGCTGGGCCCCTGACAGAAGGATAGCCAAAAACATTCAGTACTTC. This encodes CASSWAPDRRIAKNIQYF.

The V and J genes are TRBV9 and TRBJ2-5, with 7 bases aligning to TRBD1. The CDR3 runs to 16 residues. Per the germline V gene, CDR1 is SGDLS and CDR2 is YYNGEE. Unmatched junction bases numbered 7, after V lost 0 bases and J lost 2 bases. The CDR3 DNA reads TGTGCCAGCAGCGTAGTGGGGACAGCTAAACAAGAGACCCAGTACTTC. Translating it yields CASSVVGTAKQETQYF.

V is TRBV7-3 and J is TRBJ2-3; tentative D call: TRBD2 (7 bases). CDR3 length: 15 residues. Trimming removed 5 bases at V and 7 bases at J, with 19 bases between. Per the germline V gene, CDR1 is SGHTA and CDR2 is FQGTGA. The CDR3 reads CASSPGGGGLNTQYF. The CDR3 coding sequence is TGTGCCAGCAGCCCCGGGGGAGGGGGTTTGAATACGCAGTATTTT.

V is TRBV6-6 and J is TRBJ1-6; 7 bases agree with TRBD1. V lost 7 bases and J lost 7; bases outside the gene matches: 4. The CDR3 has 13 residues. Germline CDR1 is MNHNY and CDR2 is SVGAGI (reference sequence). The CDR3 DNA reads TGTGCCAGCAAGACAGGGAACAATTCACCCCTCCACTTT. This codes for CASKTGNNSPLHF.

The rearrangement uses TRBV5-1 and TRBJ1-6; D remains ambiguous. CDR1 and CDR2 (germline): SGHRS, YFSETQ. Trimming took 0 bases from V and 9 from J, leaving 7 bases between them. This CDR3 has 13 residues. The CDR3 region is CASSLAPSSPLHF. The CDR3 DNA follows: TGCGCCAGCAGCTTGGCTCCGAGTTCACCCCTCCACTTT.

The V gene is TRBV11-2, the J gene TRBJ2-3; 7 bases are a match to TRBD1. CDR1 SGHAT and CDR2 FQNNGV come from the germline V gene. J was trimmed by 4 bases and V by 5 bases; bases with no gene match: 9. This CDR3 region has 15 residues. The CDR3 spells CASSHPGTAADTQYF. CDR3 bases: TGTGCCAGCAGCCACCCCGGGACAGCTGCAGATACGCAGTATTTT.

This chain connects TRBV7-9 to TRBJ2-2, with TRBD1 identical over 8 bases. In germline, CDR1 is SEHNR, CDR2 FQNEAQ (reference sequence). With V trimmed by 5 bases and J by 4 bases, 6 bases remained unmatched. This CDR3 spans 15 amino acids. CDR3 loop: CASSEEDRVTGELFF. Here the CDR3 DNA reads TGTGCCAGCAGCGAAGAGGACAGGGTCACCGGGGAGCTGTTTTTT.

The rearrangement uses TRBV5-1 and TRBJ2-1, with a possible D match to TRBD1 (5 bases). Trimming cost V 0 bases and J 5 bases, with 9 bases left between them. CDR3 length: 14 residues. Per germline, CDR1 SGHRS and CDR2 YFSETQ. The DNA of the CDR3 is TGCGCCAGCAGCTTGGGTGCGACAGACAATGAGCAGTTCTTC. This sequence encodes CASSLGATDNEQFF.

This clone occurred a few times. The chain carries TRBV7-2 and TRBJ2-5, with 10 nucleotides matching TRBD2. In germline, CDR1 is SGHTA, CDR2 FQGNSA. The ends lost 4 bases at V and 3 bases at J; junction bases unmatched: 5. The CDR3 consists of 15 residues. Here the CDR3 DNA reads TGTGCCAGCAGCTCGGGACTAGCGCTTGAAGAGACCCAGTACTTC. Its translation is CASSSGLALEETQYF.

The chain employs TRBV19 and TRBJ1-1; D call uncertain. CDR3 size: 12 residues. CDR1 is LNHDA and CDR2 is SQIVND in the germline V gene (reference sequence). Trimming pared 3 bases from V and 5 bases from J, leaving 7 bases between. CDR3 coding DNA: TGTGCCAGTAGTATGGCTCAGACTGAAGCTTTCTTT. It specifies CASSMAQTEAFF.

The rearrangement links TRBV18 to TRBJ2-3; TRBD2 aligns across 8 bases. V shed 3 bases, J shed 1 base, and the junction held 6 bases outside the gene matches. Germline V gene sequence: CDR1 KGHSH, CDR2 LQKENI. The CDR3 contains 16 residues. The CDR3 loop reads CASSPRQAGGTDTQYF. DNA of the CDR3: TGTGCCAGCTCACCCCGACAAGCGGGGGGCACAGATACGCAGTATTTT. Looking up the rest from reference TRBV18 and TRBJ2-3 gives the full variable domain: NAGVMQNPRHLVRRRGQEARLRCSPMKGHSHVYWYRQLPEEGLKFMVYLQKENIIDESGMPKERFSAEFPKEGPSILRIQQVVRGDSAAYFCASSPRQAGGTDTQYFGPGTRLTVL.

The rearrangement joins TRBV5-1 to TRBJ1-1; TRBD1 might be the D (6 bases). The CDR3 runs 17 residues. CDR1 and CDR2 from the germline V gene are SGHRS and YFSETQ. The V gene lost 0 bases and the J gene lost 0 bases, with 15 bases spanning the gap. The DNA of the CDR3 is TGCGCCAGCAGCTTGGGACAGGCGCTAAGGTTGAACACTGAAGCTTTCTTT. It translates to CASSLGQALRLNTEAFF.

The V gene is TRBV6-4, the J gene TRBJ2-3; the match to TRBD2 covers 7 bases. Germline V gene data show CDR1 as MRHNA and CDR2 as SNTAGT. Trimming removed 0 bases from V and 3 bases from J; junction bases left unmatched: 9. The CDR3 extends over 17 amino acids. The CDR3 region has the DNA TGTGCCAGCAGTGACTCGTCGGGCGGGGGTGCTACAGATACGCAGTATTTT. Encoded protein: CASSDSSGGGATDTQYF.

This clone was counted only a few times. The V and J genes are TRBV4-2 and TRBJ2-3, with D possibly TRBD2 on 6 matching bases. Deletions cut 2 bases from V and 9 bases from J, with 9 bases between. The CDR3 is 12 amino acids. Germline CDR1 LGHNA, CDR2 YNFKEQ. The DNA of the CDR3 is TGTGCCAGCAGCCAATGGGGGGAGACGCAGTATTTT. Amino acid sequence: CASSQWGETQYF.

This rearrangement joins TRBV19 to TRBJ1-1, with TRBD1 identical over 8 bases. Per germline, CDR1 LNHDA and CDR2 SQIVND (reference sequence). The CDR3 spans 11 residues. Losses at the gene ends were 4 bases for V and 11 bases for J; bases not matched to a gene: 3. The CDR3 region is CASSTDRVAFF. For the CDR3, the DNA is TGTGCCAGTAGTACGGACAGGGTCGCTTTCTTT. Using reference TRBV19 and TRBJ1-1 for the parts outside the CDR3, the full variable domain is DGGITQSPKYLFRKEGQNVTLSCEQNLNHDAMYWYRQDPGQGLRLIYYSQIVNDFQKGDIAEGYSVSREKKESFPLTVTSAQKNPTAFYLCASSTDRVAFFGQGTRLTVV.

The chain couples TRBV5-4 to TRBJ1-6; TRBD1 is a possible D gene (5 bases). Germline V gene sequence: CDR1 SGHNT, CDR2 YYREEE (reference sequence). The CDR3 length is 15 residues. Trimming removed 1 base at V and 5 bases at J, with 10 bases between. In DNA form, the CDR3 reads TGTGCCAGCAGCTTGTTGGACACTCATAATTCACCCCTCCACTTT. This gives the protein CASSLLDTHNSPLHF.

This chain uses TRBV6-6 with TRBJ2-1; perhaps TRBD2 as D (6 bases). Per the germline V gene, CDR1 is MNHNY and CDR2 is SVGAGI (reference sequence). The CDR3 runs 14 residues. Trimming left V 8 bases short and J 2 bases short, with 13 bases between. CDR3 sequence: CASHGTYPYNEQFF. Here the CDR3 DNA reads TGTGCCAGCCATGGGACTTACCCCTACAATGAGCAGTTCTTC.

The V and J genes are TRBV4-3 and TRBJ2-3; perhaps TRBD2 as D (6 bases). CDR1 and CDR2 (germline): LGHNA, YSLEER. The V end lost 0 bases, the J end lost 0 bases, and 13 bases lay between the germline ends. The CDR3 totals 17 residues. As DNA, the CDR3 is TGCGCCAGCAGCCAAGATTTGGCGGGGCTAAGCACAGATACGCAGTATTTT. Encoded protein: CASSQDLAGLSTDTQYF.

CDR3 sequence (DNA): TGTGCCAGCAGCATGGGACTTTCCCTTATTCAAGAGACCCAGTACTTC. Translated: CASSMGLSLIQETQYF. The rearrangement joins TRBV9 to TRBJ2-5, with a weak D call TRBD2 (6 bases). Germline values: CDR1 SGDLS, CDR2 YYNGEE. This CDR3 is built from 16 residues. Trimming pared 4 bases from V and 2 bases from J, leaving 18 bases between.

This chain links TRBV2 with TRBJ1-5; 9 bases line up with TRBD1. The CDR3 has 15 residues. With V trimmed by 8 bases and J by 6 bases, 11 bases remained unmatched. CDR1 is SNHLY and CDR2 is FYNNEI in the germline V gene. This chain's CDR3 is CASQLGDRESQPQHF. In DNA, the CDR3 is TGTGCCAGCCAGCTCGGGGACAGGGAGAGTCAGCCCCAGCATTTT.

This clone came up a few times. At one end the junction does not follow the germline gene, possibly because of a read error. The chain recombines TRBV4-1 with TRBJ2-7; 7 bases are shared with TRBD1. CDR1 and CDR2 from the germline V gene are MGHRA and YSYEKL. The CDR3 sequence is 13 residues long. The CDR3 region has the DNA TGTGCCAGCAGCCAAAACAGGGGTTACGAGCAGTACTTC. Translating gives CASSQNRGYEQYF.

V and J are TRBV18 and TRBJ2-7; 8 nucleotides line up with TRBD1. The CDR3 extends over 15 amino acids. The V segment lost 3 bases and the J segment 2 bases; nucleotides outside the gene matches: 6. Germline values: CDR1 KGHSH, CDR2 LQKENI. CDR3 loop: CASSPRDRPAYEQYF. CDR3 DNA: TGTGCCAGCTCACCTCGGGACAGGCCAGCCTACGAGCAGTACTTC.

The chain uses TRBV11-3 and TRBJ2-3; the D gene is possibly TRBD2 (6 bases). Trimming stripped 5 bases from V and 2 bases from J, with 20 bases between. This CDR3 is built from 17 residues. Germline V gene sequence: CDR1 SGHNT, CDR2 YENEEA. The CDR3 nucleotides are TGTGCCAGCAGCAGCCGAAAGGGCGGGGCGTCCACAGATACGCAGTATTTT. Its protein product is CASSSRKGGASTDTQYF.

This chain connects TRBV27 to TRBJ1-1; D is perhaps TRBD1 (6 bases). CDR3 size: 15 residues. Germline CDR1 and CDR2: MNHEY and SMNVEV (reference sequence). Trimming left V 5 bases short and J 2 bases short, with 15 bases between. This CDR3 reads CASSIIQGSNTEAFF. As DNA, the CDR3 is TGTGCCAGCAGTATTATACAGGGCTCCAACACTGAAGCTTTCTTT.

The count of this clone is one. The rearrangement links TRBV7-2 to TRBJ1-6; tentative D call: TRBD1 (5 bases). The CDR3 consists of 12 residues. Germline CDR1 reads SGHTA; CDR2 reads FQGNSA. The V and J ends lost 5 bases and 8 bases respectively, with 7 bases between them. CDR3: CASSLRDSPLHF. CDR3 bases: TGTGCCAGCAGCCTCAGGGATTCACCCCTCCACTTT.

V is TRBV5-1 and J is TRBJ1-1; TRBD1 agrees at 7 bases. CDR1 and CDR2 from the germline V gene are SGHRS and YFSETQ. V dropped 7 bases and J dropped 0; count of bases not matched to a gene: 6. The CDR3 has 14 amino acids. The CDR3: CASRTGQMNTEAFF. The CDR3 DNA reads as TGCGCCAGCCGAACGGGACAGATGAACACTGAAGCTTTCTTT.

On this clone: The junction shows a germline mismatch at one end, possibly a read error. The chain links TRBV7-9 to TRBJ1-1, with D hard to call. The germline gives CDR1 SEHNR, CDR2 FQNEAQ (reference sequence). CDR3 length: 14 amino acids. CDR3 DNA sequence: TGTGTCAGCAGCTTAGGAACAGCGAACACTGAAGCTTTCTTT. Translated: CVSSLGTANTEAFF.